This T cell receptor (beta chain) was recovered during a study of blood T cell repertoires in COVID-19. Germline CDR1 and CDR2: GTSNPN and SVGIG (reference sequence). The length of the CDR3 is 13 residues. V gave up 2 bases and J gave up 1 base, with 6 bases separating them. In the original processing: By means of reference gene primer amplification, nucleated cell counts were estimated. Repertoires were generated with immunoSEQ multiplex PCR, while TCRdb's copy carries only in-frame clones and drops some. V and J calls plus clone size are reproduced from that table; the DNA served to infer D and trimming. The repertoire consists of around 190,000 clones, with 80% to 85% occurring once and the leading ten covering more than 3%.

The sample taken for sequencing was PBMCs or T cells enriched from blood (not recorded which). The chain couples TRBV30 to TRBJ1-3, with unresolved D. This receptor was taken from a woman aged 30 to 39 who had been exposed to COVID-19. CDR3 in amino acids: CAWSTQSGNTIYF. In DNA form, the CDR3 reads TGTGCCTGGAGTACCCAGTCTGGAAACACCATATATTTT.